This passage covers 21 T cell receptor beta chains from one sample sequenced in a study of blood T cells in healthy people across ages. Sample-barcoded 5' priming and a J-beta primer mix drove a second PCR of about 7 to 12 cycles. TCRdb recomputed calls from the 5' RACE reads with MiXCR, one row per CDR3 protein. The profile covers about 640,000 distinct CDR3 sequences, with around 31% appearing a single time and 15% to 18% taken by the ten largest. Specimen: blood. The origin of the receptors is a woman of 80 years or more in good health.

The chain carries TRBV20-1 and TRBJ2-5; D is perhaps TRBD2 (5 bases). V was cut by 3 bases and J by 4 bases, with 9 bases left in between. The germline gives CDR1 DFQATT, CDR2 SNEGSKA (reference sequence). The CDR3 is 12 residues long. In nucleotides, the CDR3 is TGCAGTGCTAGGGTTACTAGAGAGACCCAGTACTTC. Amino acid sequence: CSARVTRETQYF.

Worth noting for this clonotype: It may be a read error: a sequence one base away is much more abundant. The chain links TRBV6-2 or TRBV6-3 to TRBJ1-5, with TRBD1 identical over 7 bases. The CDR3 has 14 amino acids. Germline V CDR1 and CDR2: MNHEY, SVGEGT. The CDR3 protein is CASSYRQGHQPRHF. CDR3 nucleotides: TGTGCCAGCAGTTACCGACAGGGTCATCAGCCCCGGCATTTT.

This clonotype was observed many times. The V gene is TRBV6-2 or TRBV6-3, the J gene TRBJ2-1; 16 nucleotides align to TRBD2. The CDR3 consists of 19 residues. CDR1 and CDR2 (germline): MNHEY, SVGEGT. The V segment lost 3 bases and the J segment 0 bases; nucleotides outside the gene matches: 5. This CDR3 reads CASSYSGLAGGSSYNEQFF. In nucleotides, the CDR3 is TGTGCCAGCAGTTATTCGGGACTAGCGGGGGGGAGCTCCTACAATGAGCAGTTCTTC.

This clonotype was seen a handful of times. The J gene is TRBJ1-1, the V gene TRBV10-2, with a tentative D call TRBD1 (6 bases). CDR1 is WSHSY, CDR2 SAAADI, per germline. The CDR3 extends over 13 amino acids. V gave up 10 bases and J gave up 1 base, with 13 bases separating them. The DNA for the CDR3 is TGCGCCACCGCCGGGACAAGGAACACTGAAGCTTTCTTT. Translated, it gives CATAGTRNTEAFF.

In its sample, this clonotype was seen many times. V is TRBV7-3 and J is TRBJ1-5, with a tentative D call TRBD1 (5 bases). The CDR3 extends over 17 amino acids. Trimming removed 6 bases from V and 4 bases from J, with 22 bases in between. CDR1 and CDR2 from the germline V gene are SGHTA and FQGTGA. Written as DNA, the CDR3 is TGTGCCAGCAGTCCCCGGGCTCGGGGGGTGACGAATCAGCCCCAGCATTTT. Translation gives CASSPRARGVTNQPQHF.

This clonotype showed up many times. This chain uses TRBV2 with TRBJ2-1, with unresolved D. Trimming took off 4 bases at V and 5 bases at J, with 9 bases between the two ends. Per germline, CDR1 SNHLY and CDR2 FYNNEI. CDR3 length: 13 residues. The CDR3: CASSGWADNEQFF. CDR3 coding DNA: TGTGCCAGCAGTGGTTGGGCGGACAATGAGCAGTTCTTC.

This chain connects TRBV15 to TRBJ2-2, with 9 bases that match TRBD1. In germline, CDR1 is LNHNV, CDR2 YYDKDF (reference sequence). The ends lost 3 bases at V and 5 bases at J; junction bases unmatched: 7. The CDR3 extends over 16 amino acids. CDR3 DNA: TGTGCCACCAGCAGTCCCGGGACAGGGAGAACCGGGGAGCTGTTTTTT. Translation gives CATSSPGTGRTGELFF.

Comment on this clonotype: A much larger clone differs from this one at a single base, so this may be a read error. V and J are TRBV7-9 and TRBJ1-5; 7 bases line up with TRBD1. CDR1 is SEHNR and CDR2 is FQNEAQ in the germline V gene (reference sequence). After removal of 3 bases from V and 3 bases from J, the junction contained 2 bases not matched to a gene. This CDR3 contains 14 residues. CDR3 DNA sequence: TGTGCCAGCAGCTTTGGACAGGCCAATCAGCCCCAGCATTTT. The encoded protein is CASSFGQANQPQHF.

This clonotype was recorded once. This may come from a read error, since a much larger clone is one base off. CDR3 nucleotides: TGTGCCAGCAGCTTGGACAGCCAGATAAAGACCCCGTACTTC. This encodes CASSLDSQIKTPYF. The gene calls are TRBV5-6 and TRBJ2-7; D is uncertain. The CDR3 covers 14 residues. Trimming cost V 0 bases and J 12 bases, with 19 bases left between them. Germline CDR1 reads SGHDT; CDR2 reads YYEEEE.

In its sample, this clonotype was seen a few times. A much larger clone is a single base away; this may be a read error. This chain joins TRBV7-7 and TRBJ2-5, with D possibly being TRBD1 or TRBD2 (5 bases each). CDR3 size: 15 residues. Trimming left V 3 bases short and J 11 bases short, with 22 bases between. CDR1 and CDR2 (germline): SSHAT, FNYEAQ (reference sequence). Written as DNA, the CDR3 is TGTGCCAGCAGCTTGGAGATAGGGACCTACAATGAGCAGTACTTC. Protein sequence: CASSLEIGTYNEQYF.

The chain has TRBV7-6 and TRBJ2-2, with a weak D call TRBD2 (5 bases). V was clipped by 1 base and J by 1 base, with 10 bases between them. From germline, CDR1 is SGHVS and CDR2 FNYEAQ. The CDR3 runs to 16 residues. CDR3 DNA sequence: TGTGCCAGCAGCTTAGGGTCCCGGGGGAACACCGGGGAGCTGTTTTTT. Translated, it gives CASSLGSRGNTGELFF.

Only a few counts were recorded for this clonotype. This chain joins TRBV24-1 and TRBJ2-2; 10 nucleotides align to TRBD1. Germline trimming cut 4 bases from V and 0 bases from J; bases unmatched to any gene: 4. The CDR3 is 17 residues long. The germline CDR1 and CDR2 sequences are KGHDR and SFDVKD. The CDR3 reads CATSDRDRGTNTGELFF. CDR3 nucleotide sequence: TGTGCCACCAGTGACCGGGACAGGGGTACGAACACCGGGGAGCTGTTTTTT.

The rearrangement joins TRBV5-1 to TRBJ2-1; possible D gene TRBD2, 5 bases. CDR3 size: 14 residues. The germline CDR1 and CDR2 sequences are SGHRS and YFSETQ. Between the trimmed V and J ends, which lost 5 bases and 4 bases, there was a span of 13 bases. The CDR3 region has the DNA TGCGCCAGCAGGCGGGCGAACGCTTACAATGAGCAGTTCTTC. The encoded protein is CASRRANAYNEQFF.

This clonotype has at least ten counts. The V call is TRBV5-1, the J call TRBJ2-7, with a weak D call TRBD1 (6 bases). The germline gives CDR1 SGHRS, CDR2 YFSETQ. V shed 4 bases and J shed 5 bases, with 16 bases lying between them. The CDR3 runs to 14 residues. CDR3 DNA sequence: TGCGCCAGCAGCCCTAGAGCCCCAGGGGACGAGCAGTACTTC. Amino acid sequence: CASSPRAPGDEQYF.

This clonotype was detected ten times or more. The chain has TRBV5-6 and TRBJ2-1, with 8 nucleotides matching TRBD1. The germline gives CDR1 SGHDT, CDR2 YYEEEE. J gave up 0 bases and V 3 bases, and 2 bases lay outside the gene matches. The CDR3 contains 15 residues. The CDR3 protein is CASSYRGSSYNEQFF. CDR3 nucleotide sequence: TGTGCCAGCAGCTACAGGGGGAGCTCCTACAATGAGCAGTTCTTC.

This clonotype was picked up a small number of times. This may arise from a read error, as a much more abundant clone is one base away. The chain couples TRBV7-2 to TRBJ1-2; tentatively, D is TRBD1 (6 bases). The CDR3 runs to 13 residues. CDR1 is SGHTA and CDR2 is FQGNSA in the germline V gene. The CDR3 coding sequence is TGTGCCGGCAGCGCGAACAGGGCCTATGGCTACACCTTC. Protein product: CAGSANRAYGYTF. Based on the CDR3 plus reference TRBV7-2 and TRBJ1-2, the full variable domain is GAGVSQSPSNKVTEKGKDVELRCDPISGHTALYWYRQSLGQGLEFLIYFQGNSAPDKSGLPSDRFSAERTGGSVSTLTIQRTQQEDSAVYLCAGSANRAYGYTFGSGTRLTVV.

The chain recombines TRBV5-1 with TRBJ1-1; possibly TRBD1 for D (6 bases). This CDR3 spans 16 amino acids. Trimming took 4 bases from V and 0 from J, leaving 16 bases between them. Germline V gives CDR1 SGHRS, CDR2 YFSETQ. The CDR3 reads CASSGGAGVMNTEAFF. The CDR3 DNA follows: TGCGCCAGCAGCGGAGGGGCAGGGGTGATGAACACTGAAGCTTTCTTT.

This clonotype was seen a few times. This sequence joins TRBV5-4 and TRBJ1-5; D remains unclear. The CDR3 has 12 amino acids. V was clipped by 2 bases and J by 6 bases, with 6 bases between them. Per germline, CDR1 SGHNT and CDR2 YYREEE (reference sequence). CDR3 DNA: TGTGCCAGCAGCTTTCCGGGTCAGCCCCAGCATTTT. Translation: CASSFPGQPQHF.

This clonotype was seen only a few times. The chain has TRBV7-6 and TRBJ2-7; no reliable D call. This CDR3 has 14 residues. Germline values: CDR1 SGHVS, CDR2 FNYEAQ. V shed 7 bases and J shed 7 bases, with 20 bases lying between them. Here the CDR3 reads CASTPARTYNEQYF. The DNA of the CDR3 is TGTGCCAGCACCCCAGCGAGAACCTACAATGAGCAGTACTTC.

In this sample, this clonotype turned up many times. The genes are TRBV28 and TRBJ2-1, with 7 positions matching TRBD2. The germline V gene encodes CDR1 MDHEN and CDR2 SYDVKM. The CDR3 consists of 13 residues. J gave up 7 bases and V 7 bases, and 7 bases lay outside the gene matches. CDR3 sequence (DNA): TGTGCCAGCACTTGGACTAGTCTTAATGAGCAGTTCTTC. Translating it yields CASTWTSLNEQFF.

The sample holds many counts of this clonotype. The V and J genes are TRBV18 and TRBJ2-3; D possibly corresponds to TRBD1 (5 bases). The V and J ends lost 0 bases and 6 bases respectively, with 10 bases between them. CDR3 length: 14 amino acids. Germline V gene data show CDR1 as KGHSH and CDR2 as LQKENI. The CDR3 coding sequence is TGTGCCAGCTCACCACCAGGGGTTGGCGATACGCAGTATTTT. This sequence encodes CASSPPGVGDTQYF.